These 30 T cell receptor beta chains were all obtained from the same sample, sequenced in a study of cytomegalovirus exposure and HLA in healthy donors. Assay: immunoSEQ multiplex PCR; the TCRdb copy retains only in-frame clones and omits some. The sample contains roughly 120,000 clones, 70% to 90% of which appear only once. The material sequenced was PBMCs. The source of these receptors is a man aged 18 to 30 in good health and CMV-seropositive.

CDR3 DNA: TGTGCCAGCAGTTTGGCAGGGTCCACTGAAGCTTTCTTT. Residues: CASSLAGSTEAFF. The J gene is TRBJ1-1, the V gene TRBV28; the D gene is possibly TRBD1 (5 bases). This CDR3 is built from 13 residues. V lost 3 bases and J 4 bases, leaving 9 bases between the germline ends. Germline assignment: CDR1 MDHEN and CDR2 SYDVKM.

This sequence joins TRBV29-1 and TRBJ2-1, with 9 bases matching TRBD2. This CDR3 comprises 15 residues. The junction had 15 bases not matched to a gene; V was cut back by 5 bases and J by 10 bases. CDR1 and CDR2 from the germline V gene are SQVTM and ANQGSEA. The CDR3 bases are TGCAGCGTTTTTAGACGTGGCGGGGGGGCTTACGAGCAGTTCTTC. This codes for CSVFRRGGGAYEQFF.

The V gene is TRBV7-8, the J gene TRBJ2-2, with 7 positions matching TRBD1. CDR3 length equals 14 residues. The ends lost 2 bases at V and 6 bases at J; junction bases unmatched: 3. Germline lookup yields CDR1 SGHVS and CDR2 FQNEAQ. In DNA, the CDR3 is TGTGCCAGCAGCTTAAGACAGGGCCCCGGGGAGCTGTTTTTT. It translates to CASSLRQGPGELFF.

CDR3 bases: TGTGCCAGCAGCCACACTAGCGGGGGGTGGGCAGATACGCAGTATTTT. Encoded protein: CASSHTSGGWADTQYF. The V call is TRBV7-2, the J call TRBJ2-3; TRBD2 aligns across 12 bases. The CDR3 is 16 amino acids. The V gene's germline CDR1 is SGHTA and CDR2 FQGNSA. The V gene end was trimmed by 5 bases and the J gene end by 4 bases; junction bases not matched to a gene: 7.

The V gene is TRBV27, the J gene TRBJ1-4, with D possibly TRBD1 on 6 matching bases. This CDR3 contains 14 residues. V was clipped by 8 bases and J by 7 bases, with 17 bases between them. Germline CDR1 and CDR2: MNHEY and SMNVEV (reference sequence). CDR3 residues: CASGRWGQSEKLFF. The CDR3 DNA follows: TGTGCCAGCGGTCGTTGGGGGCAGTCTGAAAAACTGTTTTTT.

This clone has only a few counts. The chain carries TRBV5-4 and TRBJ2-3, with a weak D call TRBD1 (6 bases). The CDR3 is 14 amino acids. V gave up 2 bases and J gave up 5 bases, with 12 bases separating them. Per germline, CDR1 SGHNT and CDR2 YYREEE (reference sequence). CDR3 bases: TGTGCCAGCAGCTTCGGACAGCCCGGAGATACGCAGTATTTT. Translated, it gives CASSFGQPGDTQYF.

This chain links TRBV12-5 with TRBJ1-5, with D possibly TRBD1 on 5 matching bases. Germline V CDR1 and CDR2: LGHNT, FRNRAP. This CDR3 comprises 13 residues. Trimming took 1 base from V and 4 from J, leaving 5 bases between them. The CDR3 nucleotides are TGTGCTAGTGGTTTGGACAGGAATCAGCCCCAGCATTTT. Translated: CASGLDRNQPQHF.

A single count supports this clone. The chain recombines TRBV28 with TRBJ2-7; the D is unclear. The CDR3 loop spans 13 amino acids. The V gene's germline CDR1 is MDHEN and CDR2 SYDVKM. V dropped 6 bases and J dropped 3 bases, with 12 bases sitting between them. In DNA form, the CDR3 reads TGTGCCAGCAGCCCAAGCTCAATCTACGAGCAGTACTTC. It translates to CASSPSSIYEQYF.

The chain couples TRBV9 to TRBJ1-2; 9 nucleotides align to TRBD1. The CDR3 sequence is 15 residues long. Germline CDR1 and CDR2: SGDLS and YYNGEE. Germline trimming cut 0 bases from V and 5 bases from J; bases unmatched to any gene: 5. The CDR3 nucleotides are TGTGCCAGCAGCGTAGCGGGGGGACAGGGATATGGCTACACCTTC. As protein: CASSVAGGQGYGYTF. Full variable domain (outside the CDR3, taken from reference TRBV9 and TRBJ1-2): DSGVTQTPKHLITATGQRVTLRCSPRSGDLSVYWYQQSLDQGLQFLIQYYNGEERAKGNILERFSAQQFPDLHSELNLSSLELGDSALYFCASSVAGGQGYGYTFGSGTRLTVV.

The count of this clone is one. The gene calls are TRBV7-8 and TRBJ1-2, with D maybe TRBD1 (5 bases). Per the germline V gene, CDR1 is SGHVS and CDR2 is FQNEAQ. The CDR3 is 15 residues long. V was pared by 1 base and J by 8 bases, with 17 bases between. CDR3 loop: CASSLGEGRLVGYTF. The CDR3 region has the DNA TGTGCCAGCAGCTTAGGGGAGGGGCGCCTAGTCGGCTACACCTTC.

CDR3 sequence: CAVKTGGGHTEAFF. In DNA form, the CDR3 reads TGTGCCGTTAAGACGGGGGGTGGTCACACTGAAGCTTTCTTT. The chain carries TRBV6-5 and TRBJ1-1; D perhaps matches TRBD1 (5 bases). Germline V CDR1 and CDR2: MNHEY, SVGAGI. CDR3 length: 14 amino acids. The V end lost 11 bases, the J end lost 3 bases, and 19 bases lay between the germline ends.

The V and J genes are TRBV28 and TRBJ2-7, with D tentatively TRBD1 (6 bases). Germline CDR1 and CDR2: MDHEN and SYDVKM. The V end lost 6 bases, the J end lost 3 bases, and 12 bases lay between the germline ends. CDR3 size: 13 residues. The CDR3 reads CASRDRSVYEQYF. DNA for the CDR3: TGTGCCAGCAGAGACAGGAGCGTCTACGAGCAGTACTTC. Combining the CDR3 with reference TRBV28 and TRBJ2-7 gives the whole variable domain DVKVTQSSRYLVKRTGEKVFLECVQDMDHENMFWYRQDPGLGLRLIYFSYDVKMKEKGDIPEGYSVSREKKERFSLILESASTNQTSMYLCASRDRSVYEQYFGPGTRLTVT.

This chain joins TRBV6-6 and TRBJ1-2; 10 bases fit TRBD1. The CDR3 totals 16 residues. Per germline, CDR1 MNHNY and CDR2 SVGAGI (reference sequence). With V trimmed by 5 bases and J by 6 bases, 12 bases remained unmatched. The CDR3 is CASSPFLTGGAHGYTF. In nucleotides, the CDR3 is TGTGCCAGCAGTCCCTTCCTGACAGGGGGCGCCCATGGCTACACCTTC.

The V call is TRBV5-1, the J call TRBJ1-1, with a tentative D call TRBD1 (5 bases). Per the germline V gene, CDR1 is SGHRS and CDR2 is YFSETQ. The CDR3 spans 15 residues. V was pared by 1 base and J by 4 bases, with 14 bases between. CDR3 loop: CASSLWGVRSTEAFF. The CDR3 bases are TGCGCCAGCAGCTTGTGGGGGGTCAGAAGCACTGAAGCTTTCTTT.

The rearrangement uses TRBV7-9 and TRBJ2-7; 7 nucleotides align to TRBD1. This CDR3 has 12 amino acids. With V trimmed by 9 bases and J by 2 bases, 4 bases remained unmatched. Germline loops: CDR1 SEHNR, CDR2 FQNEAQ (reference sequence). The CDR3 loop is CASSGQTYEQYF. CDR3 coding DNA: TGTGCCAGTTCGGGACAGACCTACGAGCAGTACTTC. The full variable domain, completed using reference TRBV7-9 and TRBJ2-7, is DTGVSQNPRHKITKRGQNVTFRCDPISEHNRLYWYRQTLGQGPEFLTYFQNEAQLEKSRLLSDRFSAERPKGSFSTLEIQRTEQGDSAMYLCASSGQTYEQYFGPGTRLTVT.

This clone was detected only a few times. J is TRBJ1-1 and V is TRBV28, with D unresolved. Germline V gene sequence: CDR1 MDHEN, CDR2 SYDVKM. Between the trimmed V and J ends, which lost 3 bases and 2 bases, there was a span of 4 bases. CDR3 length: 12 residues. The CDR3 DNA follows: TGTGCCAGCAGTTTTCTTAACACTGAAGCTTTCTTT. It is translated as CASSFLNTEAFF.

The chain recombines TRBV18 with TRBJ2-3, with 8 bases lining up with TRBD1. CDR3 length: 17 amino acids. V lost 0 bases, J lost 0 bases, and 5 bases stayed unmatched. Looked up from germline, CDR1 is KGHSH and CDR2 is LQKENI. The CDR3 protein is CASSPPVGTGSTDTQYF. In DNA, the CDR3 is TGTGCCAGCTCACCACCGGTAGGGACAGGTAGCACAGATACGCAGTATTTT.

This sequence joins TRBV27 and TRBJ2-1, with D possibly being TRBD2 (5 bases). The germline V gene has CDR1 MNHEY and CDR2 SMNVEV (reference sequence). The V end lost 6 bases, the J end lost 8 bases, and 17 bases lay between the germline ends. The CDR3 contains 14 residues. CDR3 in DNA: TGTGCCAGCAGCCAACCCGGGAATGGCTATGAGCAGTTCTTC. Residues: CASSQPGNGYEQFF.

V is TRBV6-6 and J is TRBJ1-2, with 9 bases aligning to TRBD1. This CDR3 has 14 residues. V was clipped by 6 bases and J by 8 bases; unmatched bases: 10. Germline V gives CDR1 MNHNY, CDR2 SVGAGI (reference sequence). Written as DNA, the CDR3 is TGTGCCAGCAGATCCCCCGGGACAGGGAACGGCTACACCTTC. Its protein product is CASRSPGTGNGYTF.

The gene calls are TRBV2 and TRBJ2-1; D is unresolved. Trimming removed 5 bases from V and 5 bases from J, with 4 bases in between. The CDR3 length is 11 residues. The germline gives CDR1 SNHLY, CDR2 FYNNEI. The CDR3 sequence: CASSTNNEQFF. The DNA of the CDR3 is TGTGCCAGCAGTACAAACAATGAGCAGTTCTTC.

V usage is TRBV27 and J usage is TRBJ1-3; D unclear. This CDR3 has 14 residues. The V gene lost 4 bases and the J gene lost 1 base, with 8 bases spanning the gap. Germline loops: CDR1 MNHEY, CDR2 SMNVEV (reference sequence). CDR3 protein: CASSSTVSGNTIYF. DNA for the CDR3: TGTGCCAGCAGTTCGACTGTATCTGGAAACACCATATATTTT.

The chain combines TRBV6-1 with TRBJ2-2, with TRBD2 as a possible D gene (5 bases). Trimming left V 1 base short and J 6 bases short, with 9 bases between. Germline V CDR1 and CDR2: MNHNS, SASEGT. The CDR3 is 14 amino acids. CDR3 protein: CASSEGRGPGELFF. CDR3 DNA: TGTGCCAGCAGTGAAGGTCGGGGTCCCGGGGAGCTGTTTTTT.

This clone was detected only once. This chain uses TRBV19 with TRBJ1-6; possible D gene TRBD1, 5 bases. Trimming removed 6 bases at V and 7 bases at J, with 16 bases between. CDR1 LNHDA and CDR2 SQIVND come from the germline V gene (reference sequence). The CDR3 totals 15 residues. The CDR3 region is CASSLSSTANSPLHF. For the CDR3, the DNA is TGTGCCAGTAGCCTTTCATCGACAGCAAATTCACCCCTCCACTTT. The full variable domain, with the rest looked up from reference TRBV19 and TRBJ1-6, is DGGITQSPKYLFRKEGQNVTLSCEQNLNHDAMYWYRQDPGQGLRLIYYSQIVNDFQKGDIAEGYSVSREKKESFPLTVTSAQKNPTAFYLCASSLSSTANSPLHFGNGTRLTVT.

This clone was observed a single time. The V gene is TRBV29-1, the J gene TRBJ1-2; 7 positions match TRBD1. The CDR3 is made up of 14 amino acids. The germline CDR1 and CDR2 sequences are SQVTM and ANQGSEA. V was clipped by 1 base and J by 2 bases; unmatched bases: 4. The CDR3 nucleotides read TGCAGCGTTGAAGGGAGACAGGGAAACTATGGCTACACCTTC. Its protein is CSVEGRQGNYGYTF.

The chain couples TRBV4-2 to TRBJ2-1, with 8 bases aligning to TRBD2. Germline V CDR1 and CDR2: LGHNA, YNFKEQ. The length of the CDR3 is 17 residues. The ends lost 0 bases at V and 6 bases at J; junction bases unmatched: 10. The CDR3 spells CASSQDVRTSGLNEQFF. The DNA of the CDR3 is TGTGCCAGCAGCCAAGATGTTCGAACTAGCGGCCTCAATGAGCAGTTCTTC.

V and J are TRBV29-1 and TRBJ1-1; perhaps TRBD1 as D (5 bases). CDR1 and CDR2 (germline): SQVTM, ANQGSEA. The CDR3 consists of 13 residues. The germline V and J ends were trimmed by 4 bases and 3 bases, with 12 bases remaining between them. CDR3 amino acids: CSVAAGLDTEAFF. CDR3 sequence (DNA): TGCAGCGTTGCCGCGGGGCTCGACACTGAAGCTTTCTTT.

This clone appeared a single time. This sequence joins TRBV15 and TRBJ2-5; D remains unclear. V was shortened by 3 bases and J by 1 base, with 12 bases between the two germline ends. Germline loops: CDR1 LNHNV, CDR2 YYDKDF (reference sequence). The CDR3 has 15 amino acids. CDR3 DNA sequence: TGTGCCACCAGCAGCCCATCAGCGTCCCAAGAGACCCAGTACTTC. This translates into CATSSPSASQETQYF.

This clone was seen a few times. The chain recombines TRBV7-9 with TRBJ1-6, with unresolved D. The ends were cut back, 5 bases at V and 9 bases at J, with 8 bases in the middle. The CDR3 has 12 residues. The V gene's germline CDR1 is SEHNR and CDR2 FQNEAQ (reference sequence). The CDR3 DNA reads TGTGCCAGCAGCGCGACGGGTTCACCCCTCCACTTT. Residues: CASSATGSPLHF.

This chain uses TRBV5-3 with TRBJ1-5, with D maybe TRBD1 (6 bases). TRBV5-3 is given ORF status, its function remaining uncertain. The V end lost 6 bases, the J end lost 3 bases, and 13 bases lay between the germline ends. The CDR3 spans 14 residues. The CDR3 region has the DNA TGTGCCAGAAAGAGACAGGTCTACAATCAGCCCCAGCATTTT. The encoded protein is CARKRQVYNQPQHF.

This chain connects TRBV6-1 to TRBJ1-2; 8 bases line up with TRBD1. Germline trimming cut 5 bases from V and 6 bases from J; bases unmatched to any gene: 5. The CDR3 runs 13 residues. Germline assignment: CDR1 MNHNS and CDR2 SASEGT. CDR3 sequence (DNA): TGTGCCAGCAGTAAACAGACAGGGGATGGCTACACCTTC. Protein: CASSKQTGDGYTF.